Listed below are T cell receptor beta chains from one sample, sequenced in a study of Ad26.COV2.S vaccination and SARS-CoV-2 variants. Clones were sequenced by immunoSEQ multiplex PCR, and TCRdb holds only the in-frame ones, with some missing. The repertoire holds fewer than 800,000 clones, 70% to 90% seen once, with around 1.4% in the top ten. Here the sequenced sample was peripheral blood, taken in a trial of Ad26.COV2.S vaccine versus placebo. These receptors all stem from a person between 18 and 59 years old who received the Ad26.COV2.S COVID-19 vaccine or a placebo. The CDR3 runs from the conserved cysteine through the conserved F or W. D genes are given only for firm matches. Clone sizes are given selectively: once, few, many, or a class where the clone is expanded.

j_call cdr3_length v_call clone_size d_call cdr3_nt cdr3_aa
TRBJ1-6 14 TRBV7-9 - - TGTGCCAGCAGCTTAGCAACGGGGTTATCACCCCTCCACTTT CASSLATGLSPLHF
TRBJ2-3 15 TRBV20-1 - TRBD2 TGCAGTGCTAGTCCCACGCGGGAGACTATTGATACGCAGTATTTT CSASPTRETIDTQYF
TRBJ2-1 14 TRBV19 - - TGTGCCAGTACCCCCGGGACTCTCTACAATGAGCAGTTCTTC CASTPGTLYNEQFF
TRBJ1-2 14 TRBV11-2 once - TGTGCCAGCAGCTTAGGGCACGGGAACTATGGCTACACCTTC CASSLGHGNYGYTF
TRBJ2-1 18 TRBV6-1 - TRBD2 TGTGCCAGCAGTGAAGCGCTTCGAGCGGGGGGCTCGAACAATGAGCAGTTCTTC CASSEALRAGGSNNEQFF
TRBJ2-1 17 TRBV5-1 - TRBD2 TGCGCCAGCAGCTTGTCGCTAGCGGGAGGGCCGAGGAATGAGCAGTTCTTC CASSLSLAGGPRNEQFF
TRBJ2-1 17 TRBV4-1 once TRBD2 TGCGCCAGCAGCCAAGATACTAGCGGGAGCTTAGGCAATGAGCAGTTCTTC CASSQDTSGSLGNEQFF
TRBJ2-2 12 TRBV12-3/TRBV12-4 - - TGTGCCAGCAGTTTATGGACCGGGGAGCTGTTTTTT CASSLWTGELFF
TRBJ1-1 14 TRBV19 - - TGTGCCAGTACCCCACGGGGGCTAGTCACTGAAGCTTTCTTT CASTPRGLVTEAFF
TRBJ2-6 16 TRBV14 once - TGTGCCAGCAGCCGAGAACTGCCTCCTGGGGCCAACGTCCTGACTTTC CASSRELPPGANVLTF
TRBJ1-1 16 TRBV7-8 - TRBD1 TGTGCCAGCAGCTTAGCGAGACAGGGAAGGGGCACTGAAGCTTTCTTT CASSLARQGRGTEAFF
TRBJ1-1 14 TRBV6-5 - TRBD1 TGTGCCAGCAGCTGGACAGGGGCGAACACTGAAGCTTTCTTT CASSWTGANTEAFF
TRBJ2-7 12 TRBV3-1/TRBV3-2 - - TGTGCCAGCAGCCACTCTTCCGTGGAGCAGTACTTC CASSHSSVEQYF
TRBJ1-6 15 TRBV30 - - TGTGCCTGGAGTGTCCGGGGTGGGGGAAATTCACCCCTCCACTTT CAWSVRGGGNSPLHF
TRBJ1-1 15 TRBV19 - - TGTGCCAGTAGTATGGATCAGGGTATGAACACTGAAGCTTTCTTT CASSMDQGMNTEAFF
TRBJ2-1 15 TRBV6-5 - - TGTGCCAGCAGGTCGACTTCGAGCTCCTACAATGAGCAGTTCTTC CASRSTSSSYNEQFF
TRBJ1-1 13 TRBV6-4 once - TGTGCCAGCAGGAGACAGGTCGACACTGAAGCTTTCTTT CASRRQVDTEAFF
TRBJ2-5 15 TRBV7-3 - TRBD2 TGTGCCAGCAGCCCTAACGGGGGGATTGGAGAGACCCAGTACTTC CASSPNGGIGETQYF
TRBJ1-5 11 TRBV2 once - TGTGCCAGTGGAGGGCTTCAGCCCCAGCATTTT CASGGLQPQHF
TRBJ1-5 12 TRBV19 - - TGTGCCAGTAGTGATACCGATCAGCCCCAGCATTTT CASSDTDQPQHF
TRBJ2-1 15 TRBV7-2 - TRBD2 TGTGCCAGCAGCTTTCTAGCGGGAGGACGCAATGAGCAGTTCTTC CASSFLAGGRNEQFF
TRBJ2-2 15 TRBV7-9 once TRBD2 TGTGCCAGCAGCTTACCGGGACTACCGACCGGGGAGCTGTTTTTT CASSLPGLPTGELFF
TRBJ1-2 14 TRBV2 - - TGTGCCAGCAGTGTCTTATCCAGGTGGAATGGCTACACCTTC CASSVLSRWNGYTF
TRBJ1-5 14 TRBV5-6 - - TGTGCCAGCAGCTTGGGACAGAGCAATCAGCCCCAGCATTTT CASSLGQSNQPQHF
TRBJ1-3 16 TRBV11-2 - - TGTGCCAGCAGTATTGACGACCCTGTTTCTGGAAACACCATATATTTT CASSIDDPVSGNTIYF
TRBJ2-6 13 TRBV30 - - TGTGCCTGGACCACAGTCGGGGCCAACGTCCTGACTTTC CAWTTVGANVLTF
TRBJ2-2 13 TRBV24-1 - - TGTGCCACCAGTGATCCCCAAGCCGGGGAGCTGTTTTTT CATSDPQAGELFF
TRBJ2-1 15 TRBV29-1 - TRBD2 TGCAGCGTCGCCACGCTAGCGGGCTTTGCTGGCGAGCAGTTCTTC CSVATLAGFAGEQFF
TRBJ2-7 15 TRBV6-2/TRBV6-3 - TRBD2 TGTGCCAGCAGTAAAGAACTAGCGGGGCCCTACGAGCAGTACTTC CASSKELAGPYEQYF
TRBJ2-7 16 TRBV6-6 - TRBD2 TGTGCCAGCAGTTACTCGAATCTAGCGGCAACCTACGAGCAGTACTTC CASSYSNLAATYEQYF
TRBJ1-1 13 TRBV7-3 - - TGTGCCAGCAGCTTGACAACGAACACTGAAGCTTTCTTT CASSLTTNTEAFF
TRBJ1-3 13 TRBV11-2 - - TGTGCCAGCAGCCTAACCGGGCAGGGCACCATATATTTT CASSLTGQGTIYF
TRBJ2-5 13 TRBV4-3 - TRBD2 TGCGCCAGCAGCCAGGGGGAGGGGGAGACCCAGTACTTC CASSQGEGETQYF
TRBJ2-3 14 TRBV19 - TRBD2 TGTGCCAGTAGTATAACTAGCGGGGCAGATACGCAGTATTTT CASSITSGADTQYF
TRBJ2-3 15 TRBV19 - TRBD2 TGTGCCAGTAGTACCCAGCGGGGAGAGGCAGATACGCAGTATTTT CASSTQRGEADTQYF
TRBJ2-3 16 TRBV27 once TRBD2 TGTGCCAGCAGCCGATCCTCTAGCGGGAGGGCAGATACGCAGTATTTT CASSRSSSGRADTQYF
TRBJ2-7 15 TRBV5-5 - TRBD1 TGTGCCAGCAGCTTGAGCTGGACAGGGGGCTACGAGCAGTACTTC CASSLSWTGGYEQYF
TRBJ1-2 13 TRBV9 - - TGTGCCAGCAGCGTAGTGGCAGAGATAGGCTACACCTTC CASSVVAEIGYTF
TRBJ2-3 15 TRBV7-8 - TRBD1 TGTGCCAGCAGCTTATACAGGGGTAGCACAGATACGCAGTATTTT CASSLYRGSTDTQYF
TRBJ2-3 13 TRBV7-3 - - TGTGCCAGCAGCTTTTCCCGGGCAGATACGCAGTATTTT CASSFSRADTQYF